This T cell receptor beta chain came from a study of blood T cell repertoires in COVID-19. Per the study methods: Nucleated cell counts were estimated from reference gene primer amplification. The protocol was immunoSEQ multiplex PCR, while the TCRdb copy is restricted to in-frame clones and leaves out a portion. That table is the source of V, J and clone size, and D and trimming were worked out from the DNA. The table lists some 380,000 clones, 90% of them singletons. CDR1 is MGHRA, CDR2 YSYEKL, per germline. CDR3 length: 15 residues. The J segment lost 3 bases and the V segment lost 1 base, leaving 6 bases of the junction unmatched.

The clonotype originates from a man younger than 35 with active or convalescent COVID-19. The sample comprised peripheral blood. The chain recombines TRBV4-1 with TRBJ2-7; 7 nucleotides agree with TRBD2. CDR3 nucleotides: TGCGCCAGCAGCCAAGTTTTGGCTAGCGGCTACGAGCAGTACTTC. This codes for CASSQVLASGYEQYF.